The rows below give T cell receptor beta chains drawn from one sample of a study of OX40 agonist ivuxolimab in advanced cancers. Using immunoSEQ multiplex PCR, the repertoire was profiled, and TCRdb retains in-frame clones only, with some absent. This sample carries about 83,000 clones, roughly nine tenths of them seen once, and the ten largest clones take 8.4%. Here the sequenced sample was CD4+ or CD8+ T cells sorted from blood, taken in a trial of the OX40 agonist ivuxolimab. These receptors were obtained from an adult with an advanced solid tumor such as melanoma, head and neck, liver or kidney cancer. CDR3s include the opening cysteine and the closing phenylalanine or tryptophan. The D gene is left open where the match is weak. The size of a clone is reported for some rows only, either as once, few or many, or as a class for expanded clones.

clone_size	d_call	v_call	j_call	cdr3_nt	cdr3_aa
once	.	TRBV7-2	TRBJ1-2	TGTGCCAGCAGCGTCCCAGGCAGGGCTAACTATGGCTACACCTTC	CASSVPGRANYGYTF
.	.	TRBV19	TRBJ1-2	TGTGCCAGTCTTGGGGGCGCAGAGGGCTATGGCTACACCTTC	CASLGGAEGYGYTF
.	.	TRBV19	TRBJ1-3	TGTGCCACGACAGTTCAGCTGGGGTTTGGAAACACCATATATTTT	CATTVQLGFGNTIYF
.	.	TRBV6-1	TRBJ1-2	TGTGCCAGCAGTGAAGAACCAGGGATTTTGGATGGCTACACCTTC	CASSEEPGILDGYTF
.	TRBD2	TRBV29-1	TRBJ2-1	TGCAGCGTTGAGGGACTAGCGGACACCTCTAGGAATGAGCAGTTCTTC	CSVEGLADTSRNEQFF
.	TRBD2	TRBV13	TRBJ2-1	TGTGCCAGCAGCTCCGGGACTAGCGAGTACAATGAGCAGTTCTTC	CASSSGTSEYNEQFF
.	TRBD1	TRBV28	TRBJ1-2	TGTGCCAGCAGGGGACAGTTCTATGGCTACACCTTC	CASRGQFYGYTF
.	.	TRBV9	TRBJ2-1	TGTGCCAGCAGCGTAGCGGGTCCGGGCCGGTTCGGGGAGCAGTTCTTC	CASSVAGPGRFGEQFF
.	TRBD2	TRBV27	TRBJ2-7	TGTGCCAGCAGCGCCTTGGGGGGGGACGAGCAGTACTTC	CASSALGGDEQYF
.	.	TRBV9	TRBJ1-2	TGTGCCAGCAGCGACGGTTACAGGGATGAAATAGGGAGTGGCTACACCTTC	CASSDGYRDEIGSGYTF
once	.	TRBV29-1	TRBJ2-2	TGCAGCGTTGAATGGCTGGAGAACACCGGGGAGCTGTTTTTT	CSVEWLENTGELFF
.	.	TRBV9	TRBJ2-1	TGTGCCAGCAGCGTAGCTGGGTCAGGCTGGGAGCAGTTCTTC	CASSVAGSGWEQFF
.	.	TRBV9	TRBJ1-5	TGTGCCAGCAGCGTAGGTGAGGGGGACCAGCCCCAGCATTTT	CASSVGEGDQPQHF
.	.	TRBV5-5	TRBJ1-2	TGTGCCAGCAGCTTGGACGGCAGCCCCTATGGCTACACCTTC	CASSLDGSPYGYTF
few	.	TRBV7-8	TRBJ2-1	TGTGCCAGCAGCTTAGGTCTAGCCGCCAGGTGGATAGACAATGAGCAGTTCTTC	CASSLGLAARWIDNEQFF
.	.	TRBV27	TRBJ2-7	TGTGCCAGCAGTTGGGGGTCGAGCTCCTACGAGCAGTACTTC	CASSWGSSSYEQYF
.	.	TRBV6-6	TRBJ1-5	TGTGCCAGCAGTTACTCCGCGTTGGAGGGCCAGCCCCAGCATTTT	CASSYSALEGQPQHF
once	.	TRBV7-2	TRBJ2-4	TGTGCCAGCAGCTTAGCGGGGGTGGGAGCCAAAAACATTCAGTACTTC	CASSLAGVGAKNIQYF
once	.	TRBV9	TRBJ1-3	TGTGCCAGCAGCCCCCAAGGGATGAACACCATATATTTT	CASSPQGMNTIYF
.	.	TRBV6-1	TRBJ2-2	TGTGCCAGCAGTTCGTATCCTACCGGGGAGCTGTTTTTT	CASSSYPTGELFF
.	.	TRBV19	TRBJ1-5	TGTGCCAGTAGTATATGGGGTAATAATCAGCCCCAGCATTTT	CASSIWGNNQPQHF
few	.	TRBV30	TRBJ1-5	TGTGCCTGGAGTGTACTCAAGGGGAATCAGCCCCAGCATTTT	CAWSVLKGNQPQHF
.	.	TRBV28	TRBJ1-5	TGTGCCAGCAGTTCCTATAGGGATGGGGGCGGGGAGAGCAATCAGCCCCAGCATTTT	CASSSYRDGGGESNQPQHF
.	.	TRBV15	TRBJ2-3	TGTGCCACCAGCAGGGCCCGTTTGCAGGCCATGGTCACAGATACGCAGTATTTT	CATSRARLQAMVTDTQYF
.	.	TRBV6-5	TRBJ2-5	TGTGCCAGCAGTTACTCGGTTATACAGAGCCAAGAGACCCAGTACTTC	CASSYSVIQSQETQYF
.	.	TRBV6-6	TRBJ1-1	TGTGCCAGCACTCCGACATATTTGAACACTGAAGCTTTCTTT	CASTPTYLNTEAFF
.	.	TRBV12-5	TRBJ2-1	TGTGCTAGTGTATGGGTGTGGGGCGCCAACAATGAGCAGTTCTTC	CASVWVWGANNEQFF
.	TRBD2	TRBV13	TRBJ2-1	TGTGCCAGCAGCGGACCCCTGACTAGCGGGGTCAATGAGCAGTTCTTC	CASSGPLTSGVNEQFF
.	TRBD2	TRBV11-2	TRBJ2-3	TGTGCCAGCAGACAACCCAAGCGGGGACTATCCACAGATACGCAGTATTTT	CASRQPKRGLSTDTQYF
.	.	TRBV13	TRBJ2-3	TGTGCCAGCAGCTCCCGGGTCACAGATACGCAGTATTTT	CASSSRVTDTQYF
once	.	TRBV28	TRBJ1-5	TGTGCCAGCAGTTTATTGACGGAAAATAGCAATCAGCCCCAGCATTTT	CASSLLTENSNQPQHF
.	.	TRBV9	TRBJ2-3	TGTGCCAGCAGCCCCCCCTACAGCCTTCTCACAGATACGCAGTATTTT	CASSPPYSLLTDTQYF
.	.	TRBV27	TRBJ2-1	TGTGCCAGCCGACTAGGGTTTGGCAATGAGCAGTTCTTC	CASRLGFGNEQFF
.	TRBD1	TRBV14	TRBJ2-7	TGTGCCAGCAGCCACGGACAGGGGTTCGAGCAGTACTTC	CASSHGQGFEQYF
.	TRBD1	TRBV19	TRBJ1-1	TGTGCCAGTAGTATTTGGATTAGGGGGCCCGCTGAAGCTTTCTTT	CASSIWIRGPAEAFF
.	.	TRBV6-5	TRBJ1-6	TGTGCCAGCAGTTACTCTTCCGGTCCTTTTAATTCACCCCTCCACTTT	CASSYSSGPFNSPLHF
.	.	TRBV4-1	TRBJ1-2	TGCGCCAGCAGCGAACTCTTGGGGACTAACTATGGCTACACCTTC	CASSELLGTNYGYTF
.	TRBD1	TRBV27	TRBJ1-5	TGTGCCAGCAGTTCCTCAGGGGGTAGCAATCAGCCCCAGCATTTT	CASSSSGGSNQPQHF
.	TRBD1	TRBV30	TRBJ1-5	TGTGCCTGGAGTGAGGGACAGGCGAATCAGCCCCAGCATTTT	CAWSEGQANQPQHF
once	.	TRBV2	TRBJ2-4	TGTGCCAGCACCACGGACTTTCTTTTAGCCAAAAACATTCAGTACTTC	CASTTDFLLAKNIQYF
once	.	TRBV9	TRBJ2-3	TGTGCCAGCAGCGTAGGAGCAGATACGCAGTATTTT	CASSVGADTQYF
.	.	TRBV28	TRBJ1-5	TGTGCCAGCAGTTATGTACAGGGAGGGGATCAGCCCCAGCATTTT	CASSYVQGGDQPQHF
.	.	TRBV28	TRBJ1-2	TGTGCCAGCAGTTATTTTACAAGCTATGGCTACACCTTC	CASSYFTSYGYTF
.	TRBD1	TRBV6-5	TRBJ1-2	TGTGCCAGCAGTTCAGCCGGGACAGGCGCATCCTATGGCTACACCTTC	CASSSAGTGASYGYTF
.	.	TRBV6-4	TRBJ2-1	TGTGCCAGCAGTGACGGAATCGATCGGTACAATGAGCAGTTCTTC	CASSDGIDRYNEQFF
.	TRBD2	TRBV4-3	TRBJ2-5	TGCGCCAGCAGCCCTAGAGCTAGCGGGTTTGGAGAGACCCAGTACTTC	CASSPRASGFGETQYF
.	.	TRBV6-5	TRBJ1-2	TGTGCCAGCAGCCCGGGACAAGGCTTTAACTATGGCTACACCTTC	CASSPGQGFNYGYTF
.	.	TRBV5-6	TRBJ1-5	TGTGCCAGCAGCTTCGATTTGGGCAGAGATAGCAATCAGCCCCAGCATTTT	CASSFDLGRDSNQPQHF
.	TRBD1	TRBV4-2	TRBJ2-1	TGTGCCAGCAGCCAAGCGCAGGGGGCGCTTAATGAGCAGTTCTTC	CASSQAQGALNEQFF
.	.	TRBV6-1	TRBJ2-2	TGTGCCAGCAGTGAGGGCCCTAGCGGGGAGCTGTTTTTT	CASSEGPSGELFF
once	TRBD2	TRBV7-2	TRBJ2-3	TGTGCCAGCAGCTTGGGCTGGCGGGGGGGAGGCACAGATACGCAGTATTTT	CASSLGWRGGGTDTQYF
.	.	TRBV15	TRBJ1-5	TGTGCCACCAGCAGCGGGACGGTTAGCAATCAGCCCCAGCATTTT	CATSSGTVSNQPQHF
few	TRBD1	TRBV30	TRBJ1-6	TGTGCCTGGTCAATTGGGACAGTCGGTTCACCCCTCCACTTT	CAWSIGTVGSPLHF
.	TRBD1	TRBV6-1	TRBJ1-5	TGTGCCAGCAGTGAACTGACAGGGTATAGCAATCAGCCCCAGCATTTT	CASSELTGYSNQPQHF